This TCR beta chain emerged from a study of preoperative IRX-2 immunotherapy in early breast cancer. TCRdb's table, derived via immunoSEQ multiplex PCR, lists solely in-frame clones and lacks some. The sample has about 42,000 clones, around three quarters seen once; the top ten hold over 1%. This sample's treatment: preoperative locoregional IRX-2 cytokine immunotherapy. Patients received preoperative, locoregional IRX-2 cytokine immunotherapy in a phase Ib study. V was clipped by 5 bases and J by 5 bases; unmatched bases: 8. Germline CDR1 LNHNV, CDR2 YYDKDF (reference sequence). The CDR3 is 14 amino acids.

Here the sequenced sample was tumor tissue, taken after IRX-2 immunotherapy. The receptor was isolated from a human donor with breast cancer. V usage is TRBV15 and J usage is TRBJ2-7; 8 bases map to TRBD1. Here the CDR3 reads CATSAGQASHEQYF. The CDR3 coding sequence is TGTGCCACCAGCGCGGGACAGGCGTCCCACGAGCAGTACTTC.